This TCR beta chain came from a study of radiation and T cells in renal cell carcinoma. Using immunoSEQ multiplex PCR, the repertoire was profiled, and TCRdb retains in-frame clones only, with some absent. This repertoire shows some 110,000 clones, about four fifths found once; its top ten account for around 3%. To note about this clone: As yet, its antigen is unknown.

Time point: baseline pretreatment blood. As to treatment: 15 Gy SBRT to primary tumor, nephrectomy 4 weeks later. Study-wide findings and caveats: No pretreatment tumor biopsies were available for baseline clonotypes.

The clonotype was recovered from a woman aged 55-70 years with renal cell carcinoma. This specimen consisted of blood, obtained from a patient whose treatment included radiotherapy and nephrectomy.

The CDR3 nucleotides read TGTGCCAGCAGCCAGGAGATGAACACTGAAGCTTTCTTT. Translation gives CASSQEMNTEAFF. This sequence joins TRBV14 and TRBJ1-1; D remains unclear. With 3 bases removed from V and 0 bases from J, the gap between germline ends came to 5 bases. Germline CDR1 SGHDN, CDR2 FVKESK. This CDR3 region has 13 residues.